This record covers a single TCR beta chain. This clonotype was observed at least ten times. Its specific antigen is unknown. No base qualities exist here, and no much larger clone lies one base off it. CDR3 length: 16 amino acids, cysteine to phenylalanine. Only the CDR3 part of the read is kept: 48 bases, read in frame from the first base. CDR1 and CDR2 were assigned from the germline V gene (reference sequence) as MNHEY and SMNVEV. Trimmed from V: 7 bases; trimmed from J: 7 bases; junction bases lacking a gene match: 13. Sequencer: Illumina HiSeq 2500. Quantitative 5'-RACE with molecular barcodes was the method used to prepare the TCR beta libraries. In the paper's pipeline: To identify disease-linked TCR variants, a new computational method was used, one built on a probabilistic model of VDJ rearrangement. TCRdb applied fastp at Q25 and MiXCR to the public reads, then kept only in-frame beta chains. Identical CDR3 proteins give one entry, which carries the most common genes and DNA. The V and J calls were not made by the authors but by TCRdb's processing. Within this sample are 200,000 to 300,000 distinct CDR3 sequences, with over 9.5% of them counted one time only. 2.6% of the sample is taken by the ten largest.

This record belongs to a study of CD8 T cells in ankylosing spondylitis (dated by TCRdb to 2015 to 2018). For context, the study as a whole: The study set out to find disease-linked TCR variants by profiling T cell receptor beta repertoires in ankylosing spondylitis patients and healthy donors. The full study cohort comprised about 24 ankylosing spondylitis patients and around 100 healthy donors. Peripheral blood was sampled, and synovial fluid was also collected from ankylosing spondylitis patients. Results the study describes overall, beyond this receptor: A TCR beta motif made up of roughly eight highly homologous amino acid variants appeared to be characteristic of blood from ankylosing spondylitis patients. The disease-linked clones were reported to be significantly enriched in matched synovial fluid samples from ankylosing spondylitis patients. The disease-linked clones had a CD8+ phenotype and were found at relatively low frequencies in peripheral blood. Some TCR beta motif variants had previously been reported in synovial fluid and blood of reactive arthritis patients, which suggested common disease-initiation mechanisms.

Material: blood, either unsorted or a sorted T cell fraction (not recorded which). This TCR was recovered from a male donor with ankylosing spondylitis or in good health (not recorded which). The chain employs TRBV27 and TRBJ1-6; TRBD1 matches 7 bases in the middle. For the CDR3, the sequence is CASKPDRDLGNSPLHF. The nucleotide sequence is given as TGTGCCAGCAAACCCGACAGGGACTTGGGAAATTCACCCCTCCACTTT.